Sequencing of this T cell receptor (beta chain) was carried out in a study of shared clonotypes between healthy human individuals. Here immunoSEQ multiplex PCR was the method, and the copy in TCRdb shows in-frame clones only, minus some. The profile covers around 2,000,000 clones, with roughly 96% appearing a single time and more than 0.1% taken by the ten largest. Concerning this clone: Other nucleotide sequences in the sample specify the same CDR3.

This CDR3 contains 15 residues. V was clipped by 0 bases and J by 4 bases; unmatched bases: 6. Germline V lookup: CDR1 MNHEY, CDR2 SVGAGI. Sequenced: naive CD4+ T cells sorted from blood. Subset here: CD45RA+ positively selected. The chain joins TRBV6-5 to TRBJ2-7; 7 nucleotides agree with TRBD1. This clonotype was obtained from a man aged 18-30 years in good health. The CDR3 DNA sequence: TGTGCCAGCAGTTACTCAGGGGGACAGTCTTACGAGCAGTACTTC. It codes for CASSYSGGQSYEQYF.